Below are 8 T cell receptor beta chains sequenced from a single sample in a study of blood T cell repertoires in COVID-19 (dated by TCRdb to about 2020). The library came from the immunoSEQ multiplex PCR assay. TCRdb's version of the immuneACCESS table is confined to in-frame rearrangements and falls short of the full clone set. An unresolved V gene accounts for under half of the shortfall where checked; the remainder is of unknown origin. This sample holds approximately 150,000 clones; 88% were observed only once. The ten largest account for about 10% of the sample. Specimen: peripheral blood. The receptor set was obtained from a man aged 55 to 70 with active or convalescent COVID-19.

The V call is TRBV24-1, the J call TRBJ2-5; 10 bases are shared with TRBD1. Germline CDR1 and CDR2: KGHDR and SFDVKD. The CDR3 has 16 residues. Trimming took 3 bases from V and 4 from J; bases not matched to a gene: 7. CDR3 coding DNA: TGTGCCACCAGTGATCGACAGGGGGCGGGGAGAGAGACCCAGTACTTC. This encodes CATSDRQGAGRETQYF.

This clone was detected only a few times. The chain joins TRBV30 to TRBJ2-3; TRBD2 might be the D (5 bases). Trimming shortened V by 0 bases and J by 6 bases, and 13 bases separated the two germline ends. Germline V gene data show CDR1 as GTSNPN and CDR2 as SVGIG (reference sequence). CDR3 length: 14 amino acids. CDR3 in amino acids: CAWSVLGVGDTQYF. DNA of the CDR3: TGTGCCTGGAGTGTACTAGGAGTTGGGGATACGCAGTATTTT. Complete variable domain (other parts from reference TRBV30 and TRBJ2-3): SQTIHQWPATLVQPVGSPLSLECTVEGTSNPNLYWYRQAAGRGLQLLFYSVGIGQISSEVPQNLSASRPQDRQFILSSKKLLLSDSGFYLCAWSVLGVGDTQYFGPGTRLTVL.

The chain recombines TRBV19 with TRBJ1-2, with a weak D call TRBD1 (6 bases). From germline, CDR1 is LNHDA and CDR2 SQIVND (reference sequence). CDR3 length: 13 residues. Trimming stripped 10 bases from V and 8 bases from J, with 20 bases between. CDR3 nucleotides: TGTGCCACGGCACCAGGGGCTGGTCGAGGCTACACCTTC. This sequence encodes CATAPGAGRGYTF. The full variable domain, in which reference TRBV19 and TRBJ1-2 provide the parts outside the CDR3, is DGGITQSPKYLFRKEGQNVTLSCEQNLNHDAMYWYRQDPGQGLRLIYYSQIVNDFQKGDIAEGYSVSREKKESFPLTVTSAQKNPTAFYLCATAPGAGRGYTFGSGTRLTVV.

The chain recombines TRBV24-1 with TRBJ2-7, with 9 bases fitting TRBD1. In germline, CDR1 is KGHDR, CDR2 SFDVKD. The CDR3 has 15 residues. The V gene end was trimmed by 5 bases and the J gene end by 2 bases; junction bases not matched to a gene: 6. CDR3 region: CATSGRTGAAYEQYF. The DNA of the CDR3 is TGTGCCACCAGTGGGAGGACAGGGGCGGCCTACGAGCAGTACTTC.

The CDR3 loop reads CASSQDRIAGADEQYF. The CDR3 region has the DNA TGTGCCAGCAGCCAAGATCGGATAGCGGGAGCCGACGAGCAGTACTTC. The chain recombines TRBV4-2 with TRBJ2-7; TRBD2 agrees at 9 bases. CDR3 length equals 16 residues. CDR1 is LGHNA and CDR2 is YNFKEQ in the germline V gene. Losses at the gene ends were 0 bases for V and 5 bases for J; bases not matched to a gene: 8.

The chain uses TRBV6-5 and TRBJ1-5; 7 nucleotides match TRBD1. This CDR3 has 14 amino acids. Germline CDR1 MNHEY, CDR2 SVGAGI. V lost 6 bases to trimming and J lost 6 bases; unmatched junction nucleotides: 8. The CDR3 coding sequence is TGTGCCAGCAGCTTTCGACAGGGCCGTCAGCCCCAGCATTTT. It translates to CASSFRQGRQPQHF.

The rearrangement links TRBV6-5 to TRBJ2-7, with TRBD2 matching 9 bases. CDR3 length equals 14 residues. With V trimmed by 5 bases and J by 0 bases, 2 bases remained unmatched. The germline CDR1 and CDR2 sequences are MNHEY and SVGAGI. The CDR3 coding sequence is TGTGCCAGCAGTCGTAGCGGGAGCTCCTACGAGCAGTACTTC. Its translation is CASSRSGSSYEQYF.

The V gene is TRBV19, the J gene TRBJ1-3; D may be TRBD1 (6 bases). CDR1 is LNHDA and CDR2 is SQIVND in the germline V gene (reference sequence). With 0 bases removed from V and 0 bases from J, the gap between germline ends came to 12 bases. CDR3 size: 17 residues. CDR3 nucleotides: TGTGCCAGTAGTATAGACTCGGGACACTTCTCTGGAAACACCATATATTTT. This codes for CASSIDSGHFSGNTIYF.